This TCR beta chain was obtained from a study of cytomegalovirus exposure and HLA in healthy donors. Study results and limitations: It was likely that a cluster of highly shared sequence variants was a sequencing artifact.

Primers: 60 Vbeta forward and 13 Jbeta reverse. Method: immunoSEQ multiplex PCR; TCRdb's copy keeps in-frame clones and lacks some. Of about 180,000 clones listed, about 77% are singletons. The CDR3 runs 15 residues. V was cut by 4 bases and J by 6 bases, with 17 bases left in between. CDR1 and CDR2 (germline): SGDLS, YYNGEE. Points on this clone: No antigen is known for it.

V gene TRBV9 combines with J gene TRBJ1-5; D unresolved. Sequenced input: PBMCs. The receptor comes from a woman younger than 45 in good health and CMV-seropositive. In DNA form, the CDR3 reads TGTGCCAGCAGCCCCAGTGGAGGGTTAGGTCAGCCCCAGCATTTT. Protein: CASSPSGGLGQPQHF.